These 6 T cell receptor beta chains came from one sample sequenced in a study of T cell responses to AZD1222 COVID-19 vaccine. TCRdb keeps only in-frame clones here, not all; method: immunoSEQ multiplex PCR. The table includes tens of thousands of clones, around nine tenths detected once. The material was peripheral blood, obtained on day 0 of MenACWY control vaccination. The source is an adult in good health.

V is TRBV19 and J is TRBJ1-3; the D is unclear. Germline V CDR1 and CDR2: LNHDA, SQIVND (reference sequence). V was shortened by 9 bases and J by 4 bases, with 10 bases between the two germline ends. The CDR3 spans 12 residues. Here the CDR3 DNA reads TGTGCCAGCGAGCAGTTCGGAAACACCATATATTTT. Translated, it gives CASEQFGNTIYF.

CDR3 region: CASSPRTSGRANTGELFF. The CDR3 region has the DNA TGTGCCAGTAGTCCCCGGACTAGCGGGAGAGCGAACACCGGGGAGCTGTTTTTT. This chain uses TRBV19 with TRBJ2-2; 13 positions match TRBD2. Germline loops: CDR1 LNHDA, CDR2 SQIVND (reference sequence). CDR3 length equals 18 residues. Unmatched junction bases numbered 6, after V lost 5 bases and J lost 0 bases.

The chain employs TRBV11-2 and TRBJ1-3, with D unresolved. V shed 1 base and J shed 0 bases, with 13 bases lying between them. The CDR3 runs to 17 residues. The germline CDR1 and CDR2 sequences are SGHAT and FQNNGV. CDR3 loop: CASSLVARHTSGNTIYF. CDR3 coding DNA: TGTGCCAGCAGCTTAGTAGCCAGACATACCTCTGGAAACACCATATATTTT.

The rearrangement joins TRBV6-5 to TRBJ2-7; maybe TRBD2 (6 bases). Germline lookup yields CDR1 MNHEY and CDR2 SVGAGI. Trimming pared 8 bases from V and 2 bases from J, leaving 10 bases between. The CDR3 spans 12 residues. The CDR3 coding sequence is TGTGCCAGCGGGACTGTTCCCTACGAGCAGTACTTC. Amino acid sequence: CASGTVPYEQYF.

In this sample, this clone turned up once. The chain has TRBV4-3 and TRBJ2-7, with 8 bases fitting TRBD1. Germline V lookup: CDR1 LGHNA, CDR2 YSLEER. The CDR3 runs to 14 residues. Trimming cost V 1 base and J 5 bases; bases outside gene matches: 4. This CDR3 reads CASSQGTGLNEQYF. CDR3 nucleotides: TGCGCCAGCAGCCAAGGGACAGGGCTTAACGAGCAGTACTTC.

V is TRBV3-1 (or the pseudogene TRBV3-2) and J is TRBJ1-4; tentative D call: TRBD1 (5 bases). Germline V CDR1 and CDR2: LGHDT, YNNKEL (reference sequence). V gave up 2 bases and J gave up 7 bases, with 14 bases separating them. The CDR3 loop spans 15 amino acids. The CDR3 bases are TGTGCCAGCAGCCAACCTTCCGGGACGGTTGAAAAACTGTTTTTT. As protein: CASSQPSGTVEKLFF.